This T cell receptor (beta chain) is drawn from a study of cytotoxic CD8 clonotypes in ibrutinib-treated CLL. Looking at the study overall: Partial responses numbered about 25 and complete responses 2; after a median about 68 months, approximately 14 stayed remitted and about twelve progressed. The study recorded mean values of 255,043 productive templates and tens of thousands of productive rearrangements per sample.

The data were produced by immunoSEQ multiplex PCR, yet TCRdb's version contains in-frame clones alone and is incomplete. The sample yields roughly 45,000 clones, about 65% seen once. In this sample, this clone turned up once. The sequence was collected from a human donor with chronic lymphocytic leukemia. The material was PBMCs, obtained after 24 months of ibrutinib treatment.

The CDR3, as DNA: TGCGCCAGCAACAGACAGGGGGCGGTGTACGAGCAGTACTTC. It specifies CASNRQGAVYEQYF. The rearrangement joins TRBV10-2 to TRBJ2-7; 10 bases are a match to TRBD1. Germline trimming cut 7 bases from V and 4 bases from J; bases unmatched to any gene: 7. This CDR3 is 14 amino acids long. CDR1 WSHSY and CDR2 SAAADI come from the germline V gene.